The 18 T cell receptor beta chains below all came from one sample that was sequenced in a study of shared clonotypes between healthy human individuals. The method was immunoSEQ multiplex PCR; TCRdb's version includes in-frame clones alone and lacks a portion of them. The data contain fewer than 850,000 clones, 72% of them singletons. Sequenced input: memory CD4+ T cells sorted from blood. Subset reported: CD45RA-negative fraction. These receptors were collected from a woman in her twenties or thirties in good health.

This rearrangement joins TRBV6-1 to TRBJ1-1; 7 nucleotides align to TRBD1. Germline values: CDR1 MNHNS, CDR2 SASEGT. V lost 6 bases and J lost 5; bases outside the gene matches: 9. CDR3 length: 14 residues. CDR3 bases: TGTGCCAGCAGCAAAAACAGGGGTCATACTGAAGCTTTCTTT. Encoded protein: CASSKNRGHTEAFF.

V is TRBV28 and J is TRBJ2-7; D gene uncertain. The CDR3 has 12 residues. Deletions cut 7 bases from V and 6 bases from J, with 13 bases between. Germline lookup yields CDR1 MDHEN and CDR2 SYDVKM. This CDR3 is CASKTPLGEQYF. For the CDR3, the DNA is TGTGCCAGCAAGACACCTCTGGGCGAGCAGTACTTC.

In this sample, this clone turned up a few times. Other DNA variants within this sample encode the same CDR3. This rearrangement joins TRBV5-1 to TRBJ2-1; possibly TRBD2 for D (5 bases). Trimming cost V 0 bases and J 2 bases, with 9 bases left between them. The germline gives CDR1 SGHRS, CDR2 YFSETQ. This CDR3 spans 15 amino acids. Written as DNA, the CDR3 is TGCGCCAGCAGCTTGGCCAGCGGAGCCTACAATGAGCAGTTCTTC. Amino acids: CASSLASGAYNEQFF.

This clone was counted a few times. The gene calls are TRBV28 and TRBJ2-7; TRBD2 matches at 8 bases. This CDR3 is built from 15 residues. J lost 3 bases, V lost 2 bases, and 6 bases had no gene match. Looked up from germline, CDR1 is MDHEN and CDR2 is SYDVKM. The CDR3 region is CASSLTPGLGYEQYF. Here the CDR3 DNA reads TGTGCCAGCAGTTTAACGCCGGGACTAGGCTACGAGCAGTACTTC.

This sequence joins TRBV30 and TRBJ1-1; 7 positions match TRBD1. V shed 0 bases, J shed 2 bases, and the junction held 3 bases outside the gene matches. The CDR3 totals 14 residues. Per the germline V gene, CDR1 is GTSNPN and CDR2 is SVGIG (reference sequence). DNA of the CDR3: TGTGCCTGGAGTGTGGACAGGATCAACACTGAAGCTTTCTTT. It specifies CAWSVDRINTEAFF.

This chain links TRBV2 with TRBJ1-5; tentative D call: TRBD1 (5 bases). From germline, CDR1 is SNHLY and CDR2 FYNNEI. This CDR3 comprises 14 residues. The germline V and J ends were trimmed by 4 bases and 3 bases, with 10 bases remaining between them. In nucleotides, the CDR3 is TGTGCCAGCAGTGTGGGGCAGTCCAATCAGCCCCAGCATTTT. As protein: CASSVGQSNQPQHF.

The chain joins TRBV7-9 to TRBJ1-1; D remains unclear. CDR1 and CDR2 from the germline V gene are SEHNR and FQNEAQ (reference sequence). Trimming took 1 base from V and 6 from J, leaving 9 bases between them. This CDR3 is built from 13 residues. CDR3 residues: CASSLGTDAEAFF. The CDR3, as DNA: TGTGCCAGCAGCTTAGGCACTGACGCTGAAGCTTTCTTT.

This clone was seen only once. The chain combines TRBV6-5 with TRBJ1-1; D is unclear. The V and J ends lost 4 bases and 0 bases respectively, with 9 bases between them. Germline assignment: CDR1 MNHEY and CDR2 SVGAGI. The CDR3 runs to 14 residues. CDR3 sequence (DNA): TGTGCCAGCAGTTCGGGCCGGTTGAACACTGAAGCTTTCTTT. Translation: CASSSGRLNTEAFF.

This clone was seen more than once but under ten times. V gene TRBV5-8 combines with J gene TRBJ2-5; D is unclear. V dropped 5 bases and J dropped 4 bases, with 21 bases sitting between them. The CDR3 is 16 residues long. CDR1 and CDR2 from the germline V gene are SGHTS and YDEGEE. In DNA, the CDR3 is TGTGCCAGCAGTGCCGAGGCAGGCGTGTTGGGAGAGACCCAGTACTTC. Amino acid sequence: CASSAEAGVLGETQYF.

The chain uses TRBV9 and TRBJ2-7, with a possible D match to TRBD2 (6 bases). The CDR3 is 13 residues long. Trimming removed 4 bases from V and 5 bases from J, with 13 bases in between. CDR1 is SGDLS, CDR2 YYNGEE, per germline. CDR3 sequence: CASSLGLGNEQYF. DNA for the CDR3: TGTGCCAGCAGCTTGGGACTTGGGAACGAGCAGTACTTC.

In the case of this clone: This same CDR3 is encoded by further DNA sequences in the sample. The rearrangement uses TRBV5-4 and TRBJ2-5, with D possibly being TRBD2 (6 bases). The length of the CDR3 is 13 residues. V gave up 2 bases and J gave up 5 bases, with 10 bases separating them. The germline CDR1 and CDR2 sequences are SGHNT and YYREEE (reference sequence). The CDR3 protein is CASSFGGEETQYF. CDR3 DNA: TGTGCCAGCAGCTTTGGAGGGGAGGAGACCCAGTACTTC.

This clone has just a few counts. The rearrangement uses TRBV27 and TRBJ2-5; the D is unclear. Germline CDR1 and CDR2: MNHEY and SMNVEV (reference sequence). V was clipped by 9 bases and J by 4 bases, with 15 bases between them. CDR3 length equals 13 residues. The CDR3 DNA follows: TGTGCCAGTAGTAAAAGGGTGGTAGAGACCCAGTACTTC. It encodes CASSKRVVETQYF.

This clone was detected only a few times. The V and J genes are TRBV29-1 and TRBJ2-1; D possibly corresponds to TRBD2 (5 bases). The V gene lost 7 bases and the J gene lost 12 bases, with 16 bases spanning the gap. The CDR3 is 11 amino acids. Germline V gives CDR1 SQVTM, CDR2 ANQGSEA. The CDR3 sequence is CSGILGEPQFF. The CDR3 nucleotides read TGCAGCGGGATTTTGGGAGAACCGCAGTTCTTC.

This clone was counted a few times. The rearrangement joins TRBV6-1 to TRBJ2-5; D unresolved. The CDR3 extends over 14 amino acids. The germline V gene encodes CDR1 MNHNS and CDR2 SASEGT. Trimming stripped 6 bases from V and 4 bases from J, with 15 bases between. As DNA, the CDR3 is TGTGCCAGCAGCCGCACTGTGCAGTCAGAGACCCAGTACTTC. This translates into CASSRTVQSETQYF.

The CDR3 bases are TGTGCCAGTAGTACTCGAGAGAGGACAAGCACCTACGAGCAGTACTTC. It encodes CASSTRERTSTYEQYF. V is TRBV19 and J is TRBJ2-7, with D perhaps matching TRBD1 (5 bases). This CDR3 has 16 amino acids. Germline values: CDR1 LNHDA, CDR2 SQIVND (reference sequence). V lost 4 bases to trimming and J lost 2 bases, with 18 bases between them.

The rearrangement joins TRBV30 to TRBJ2-5; TRBD2 agrees at 8 bases. After removal of 2 bases from V and 5 bases from J, the junction contained 7 bases not matched to a gene. The CDR3 spans 14 residues. CDR1 is GTSNPN, CDR2 SVGIG, per germline (reference sequence). The CDR3 reads CAWSRGGGGETQYF. The CDR3 nucleotides read TGTGCCTGGAGTCGGGGGGGAGGCGGGGAGACCCAGTACTTC.

This chain links TRBV6-6 with TRBJ1-1; possible D gene TRBD1, 5 bases. From germline, CDR1 is MNHNY and CDR2 SVGAGI (reference sequence). The CDR3 sequence is 15 residues long. Between the trimmed V and J ends, which lost 2 bases and 1 base, there was a span of 11 bases. CDR3 bases: TGTGCCAGCAGTTACACGGGGCCATGGAACACTGAAGCTTTCTTT. Amino acids: CASSYTGPWNTEAFF.

This clone has only a few counts. This chain connects TRBV27 to TRBJ1-5, with 7 bases lining up with TRBD1. The CDR3 extends over 15 amino acids. Germline CDR1 reads MNHEY; CDR2 reads SMNVEV (reference sequence). V trimming: 4 bases; J trimming: 6 bases; junction bases outside the gene matches: 9. The CDR3 region is CASSSRQGSAQPQHF. The CDR3 DNA sequence: TGTGCCAGCAGTTCCCGACAGGGTTCGGCTCAGCCCCAGCATTTT.